Listed below are T cell receptor beta chains from one sample, sequenced in a study of cytomegalovirus exposure and HLA in healthy donors. TCRdb's table, derived via immunoSEQ multiplex PCR, lists solely in-frame clones and lacks some. The sample carries about 110,000 clones, approximately 70% recorded once. Sequences were obtained from PBMCs. Receptors were obtained from a woman under 40 in good health and CMV-seronegative. Each CDR3 is given with its conserved first and last residue. Each record gives: J gene, D gene, V gene, clone size, CDR3 DNA, CDR3 protein. The D gene is left open where the match is weak. The size field is filled for only some rows; it gives once, few, many or a size class.

J: TRBJ2-3; D: TRBD2; V: TRBV7-2; size: .; DNA: TGTGCCAGCAGCTTAACTAGCGGGAGTGATACGCAGTATTTT; CDR3: CASSLTSGSDTQYF
J: TRBJ1-5; D: .; V: TRBV30; size: once; DNA: TGTGCCTGGGGGGGACACCTTAGCAATCAGCCCCAGCATTTT; CDR3: CAWGGHLSNQPQHF
J: TRBJ1-2; D: .; V: TRBV10-3; size: .; DNA: TGTGCCATCAGTGGGGGGCCCTGGGCTGGCTACACCTTC; CDR3: CAISGGPWAGYTF
J: TRBJ2-3; D: TRBD1; V: TRBV6-1; size: .; DNA: TGTGCCAGCAGCTCAGGGGGAAACACAGATACGCAGTATTTT; CDR3: CASSSGGNTDTQYF
J: TRBJ2-1; D: TRBD2; V: TRBV27; size: .; DNA: TGTGCCAGCAGTTTAGCGCGGGAGGCCCCGTACAATGAGCAGTTCTTC; CDR3: CASSLAREAPYNEQFF
J: TRBJ2-7; D: TRBD2; V: TRBV7-9; size: .; DNA: TGTGCCAGCAGCTCCCGGGACTACTCCTACGAGCAGTACTTC; CDR3: CASSSRDYSYEQYF
J: TRBJ1-2; D: .; V: TRBV6-5; size: .; DNA: TGTGCCACTCTTGCGGGGGGTGGAGATGGCTACACCTTC; CDR3: CATLAGGGDGYTF
J: TRBJ1-2; D: .; V: TRBV5-1; size: .; DNA: TGCGCCAGCAGCTTTGAAGACACCGTCTATGGCTACACCTTC; CDR3: CASSFEDTVYGYTF
J: TRBJ1-2; D: .; V: TRBV29-1; size: .; DNA: TGCAGCGTTGGGACAGAACATGGCTACACCTTC; CDR3: CSVGTEHGYTF
J: TRBJ1-5; D: .; V: TRBV18; size: .; DNA: TGTGCCAGCTCGCTTAACGGGGTCTTAGAGGGCAATCAGCCCCAGCATTTT; CDR3: CASSLNGVLEGNQPQHF
J: TRBJ1-4; D: .; V: TRBV5-8; size: few; DNA: TGTGCCAGCAGCTTAGTAGGGACAAATGTTGAAAAACTGTTTTTT; CDR3: CASSLVGTNVEKLFF
J: TRBJ2-5; D: .; V: TRBV5-1; size: .; DNA: TGCGCCAGCAGCGCCGGGGAAGAGACCCAGTACTTC; CDR3: CASSAGEETQYF
J: TRBJ1-5; D: .; V: TRBV7-8; size: .; DNA: TGTGCCAGCAGCTCCAGAGGGGGACACAATCAGCCCCAGCATTTT; CDR3: CASSSRGGHNQPQHF
J: TRBJ2-7; D: TRBD2; V: TRBV11-2; size: few; DNA: TGTGCCAGCAGCGCCAGCGGGAGTCCCCACTACGAGCAGTACTTC; CDR3: CASSASGSPHYEQYF
J: TRBJ2-7; D: .; V: TRBV6-1; size: .; DNA: TGTGCCAGCAGCCCCACATGGAGCTCCTACGAGCAGTACTTC; CDR3: CASSPTWSSYEQYF
J: TRBJ1-2; D: TRBD1; V: TRBV6-1; size: few; DNA: TGTGCCAGCAGTGACCGGGACAGGTTAAACTATGGCTACACCTTC; CDR3: CASSDRDRLNYGYTF
J: TRBJ1-2; D: TRBD1; V: TRBV5-1; size: .; DNA: TGCGCCAGCAGCCGGACCCGGGACAGTGGCGGCGGCTACACCTTC; CDR3: CASSRTRDSGGGYTF
J: TRBJ1-1; D: .; V: TRBV6-5; size: few; DNA: TGTGCCAGCCGGCCCGGAGGGACTGAAGCTTTCTTT; CDR3: CASRPGGTEAFF
J: TRBJ1-6; D: TRBD1; V: TRBV5-6; size: .; DNA: TGTGCCAGCAGCTTGGCCCAGACAGGGGCTTCACCCCTCCACTTT; CDR3: CASSLAQTGASPLHF
J: TRBJ1-1; D: .; V: TRBV30; size: few; DNA: TGTGCCTGGATAGATAGGCGGAGGAGCACTGAAGCTTTCTTT; CDR3: CAWIDRRRSTEAFF
J: TRBJ2-5; D: TRBD2; V: TRBV27; size: .; DNA: TGTGCCAGCAGCCCATGGGGGGGAAACCAAGAGACCCAGTACTTC; CDR3: CASSPWGGNQETQYF
J: TRBJ1-1; D: TRBD1; V: TRBV5-1; size: .; DNA: TGCGCCAGCAGAGTGAGACCGGGACAGGGGAGTGAAGCTTTCTTT; CDR3: CASRVRPGQGSEAFF
J: TRBJ2-3; D: TRBD2; V: TRBV20-1; size: .; DNA: TGCAGTAGCGGGATCACAGATACGCAGTATTTT; CDR3: CSSGITDTQYF
J: TRBJ1-5; D: .; V: TRBV30; size: few; DNA: TGTGCCTGGAGCGGCTCAGAGGATCAGCCCCAGCATTTT; CDR3: CAWSGSEDQPQHF
J: TRBJ1-3; D: .; V: TRBV27; size: .; DNA: TGTGCCAGCAGCTCCGCGGGGGCGCTTGGAAACACCATATATTTT; CDR3: CASSSAGALGNTIYF
J: TRBJ2-7; D: TRBD2; V: TRBV9; size: .; DNA: TGTGCCAGCAGCGTATGGGGGGGTACCGGCGAGCAGTACTTC; CDR3: CASSVWGGTGEQYF
J: TRBJ1-5; D: .; V: TRBV30; size: .; DNA: TGTGCCTGGAGTCCCCAGTCAAATCAGCCCCAGCATTTT; CDR3: CAWSPQSNQPQHF
J: TRBJ2-3; D: TRBD1; V: TRBV7-9; size: .; DNA: TGTGCCAGCAGCTCGTCCAGGGGGCCAGATACGCAGTATTTT; CDR3: CASSSSRGPDTQYF
J: TRBJ2-5; D: .; V: TRBV9; size: once; DNA: TGTGCCAGCAGCGTAGAGGGGCAGGGGGAGACCCAGTACTTC; CDR3: CASSVEGQGETQYF
J: TRBJ2-1; D: TRBD2; V: TRBV6-4; size: few; DNA: TGTGCCAGCAGTGACTCGTCGGCTAGCGGGGTGAATGAGCAGTTCTTC; CDR3: CASSDSSASGVNEQFF
J: TRBJ2-3; D: .; V: TRBV5-1; size: .; DNA: TGCGCCAGCAGCTTGTTCAGGGGTCATGGTTCAGATACGCAGTATTTT; CDR3: CASSLFRGHGSDTQYF
J: TRBJ1-3; D: .; V: TRBV5-1; size: .; DNA: TGCGCCAGCAGCTTGACGCCCGAGGGAAACACCATATATTTT; CDR3: CASSLTPEGNTIYF
J: TRBJ1-1; D: .; V: TRBV5-1; size: .; DNA: TGCGCCAGCAGCTCGGACGGGGTAGGCGCTGAAGCTTTCTTT; CDR3: CASSSDGVGAEAFF
J: TRBJ1-3; D: TRBD1; V: TRBV7-2; size: .; DNA: TGTGCCAGCAGCTTCGACAGGGCTGGAAACACCATATATTTT; CDR3: CASSFDRAGNTIYF
J: TRBJ2-7; D: .; V: TRBV2; size: .; DNA: TGTGCCAGCAGTCCCTGGCAGGGAAGTTCCCACGAGCAGTACTTC; CDR3: CASSPWQGSSHEQYF
J: TRBJ1-1; D: .; V: TRBV18; size: .; DNA: TGTGCCAGCTCCCTCGTCGGGGACACTGAAGCTTTCTTT; CDR3: CASSLVGDTEAFF
J: TRBJ2-1; D: TRBD2; V: TRBV15; size: .; DNA: TGTGCCACCAGCAGAGTCTCGGGCGGGAGTATCTACAATGAGCAGTTCTTC; CDR3: CATSRVSGGSIYNEQFF
J: TRBJ1-1; D: .; V: TRBV6-1; size: few; DNA: TGTGCAGGCAGGCGAAACATGAACACTGAAGCTTTCTTT; CDR3: CAGRRNMNTEAFF
J: TRBJ1-2; D: TRBD1; V: TRBV11-3; size: .; DNA: TGTGCCAGCAGCATTAACAGGGGGAACTATGGCTACACCTTC; CDR3: CASSINRGNYGYTF